This T cell receptor (beta chain) was profiled in a study of T cells after yellow fever vaccination. Study background: Each low-cell-number fraction was prepared by means of SMART-Seq v4 Ultra Low Input. Study outcomes and limitations: Abundant bulk-population clonotypes could contaminate the FACS-sorted repertoires.

It was through 5'RACE template switching that TCR cDNA was made, with a universal primer site and UMIs added. TCRdb re-called the 5' RACE reads with MiXCR, one entry per CDR3 protein. This sample yields about 500,000 distinct CDR3 sequences, of which around 16% are seen a single time; 17% belongs to the top ten. Trimming pared 5 bases from V and 0 bases from J, leaving 19 bases between. The germline CDR1 and CDR2 sequences are SNHLY and FYNNEI. The length of the CDR3 is 18 residues. On this clonotype itself: Antigen: not known.

The source is a man aged 18 to 29 who received the YFV17D yellow fever vaccine. The chain combines TRBV2 with TRBJ2-2; the D call may be TRBD1 or TRBD2 (6 bases each). The material was PBMCs, obtained 4 to 5 days after the first yellow fever vaccination. The CDR3 DNA follows: TGTGCCAGCAGTTTTTACTCGATAGGGGGGCCGAACACCGGGGAGCTGTTTTTT. Amino acids: CASSFYSIGGPNTGELFF.